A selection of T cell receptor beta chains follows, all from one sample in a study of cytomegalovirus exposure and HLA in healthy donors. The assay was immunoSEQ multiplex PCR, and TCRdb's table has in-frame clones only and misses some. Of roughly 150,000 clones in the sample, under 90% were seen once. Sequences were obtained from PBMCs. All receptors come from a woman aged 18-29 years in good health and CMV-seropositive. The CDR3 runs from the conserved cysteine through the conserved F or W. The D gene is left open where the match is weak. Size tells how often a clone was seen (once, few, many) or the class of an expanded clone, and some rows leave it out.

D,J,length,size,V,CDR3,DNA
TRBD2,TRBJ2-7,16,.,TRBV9,CASSRLAGGPTYEQYF,TGTGCCAGCAGCCGACTAGCGGGAGGCCCCACCTACGAGCAGTACTTC
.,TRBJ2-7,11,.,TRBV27,CASRQNYEQYF,TGTGCCAGCAGGCAGAACTACGAGCAGTACTTC
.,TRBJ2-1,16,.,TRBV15,CATSRARAGLGDEQFF,TGTGCCACCAGCAGAGCCCGCGCGGGATTAGGTGATGAGCAGTTCTTC
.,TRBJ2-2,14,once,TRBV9,CASSVASNTGELFF,TGTGCCAGCAGCGTAGCCTCGAACACCGGGGAGCTGTTTTTT
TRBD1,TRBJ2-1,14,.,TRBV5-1,CASTKGGPYNEQFF,TGCGCCAGCACGAAAGGGGGCCCCTACAATGAGCAGTTCTTC
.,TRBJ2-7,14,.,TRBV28,CASDPSTGNYEQYF,TGTGCCAGCGACCCCTCTACCGGGAACTACGAGCAGTACTTC
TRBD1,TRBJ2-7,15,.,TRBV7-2,CASSTDRGGFYEQYF,TGTGCCAGCAGCACCGACAGGGGGGGATTCTACGAGCAGTACTTC
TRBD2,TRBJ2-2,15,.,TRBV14,CASSQGTSGTGELFF,TGTGCCAGCAGCCAGGGGACTAGCGGGACCGGGGAGCTGTTTTTT
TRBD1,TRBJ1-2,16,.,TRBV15,CATSRETDDRDYGYTF,TGTGCCACCAGCAGGGAAACGGACGACAGGGACTATGGCTACACCTTC
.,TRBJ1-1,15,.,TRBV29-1,CSVECELQGGTEAFF,TGCAGCGTTGAGTGTGAACTGCAGGGAGGCACTGAAGCTTTCTTT
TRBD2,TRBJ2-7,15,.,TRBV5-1,CASSLFREESLEQYF,TGCGCCAGCAGCTTGTTTCGGGAGGAATCCCTCGAGCAGTACTTC
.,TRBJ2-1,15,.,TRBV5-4,CASSLRLGAGNEQFF,TGTGCCAGCAGCTTGAGGCTAGGGGCGGGGAATGAGCAGTTCTTC
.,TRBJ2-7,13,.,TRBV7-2,CASSTFGRYEQYF,TGTGCCAGCAGTACGTTTGGGAGATACGAGCAGTACTTC
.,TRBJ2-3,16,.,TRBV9,CASSVSRARGTDTQYF,TGTGCCAGCAGCGTTTCGAGGGCGAGGGGCACAGATACGCAGTATTTT
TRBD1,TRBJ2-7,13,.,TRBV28,CASSLTGGGEQYF,TGTGCCAGCAGCTTGACAGGGGGCGGCGAGCAGTACTTC
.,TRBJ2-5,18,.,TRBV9,CASSVVGAGAGFGETQYF,TGTGCCAGCAGCGTAGTTGGGGCAGGGGCTGGATTCGGGGAGACCCAGTACTTC
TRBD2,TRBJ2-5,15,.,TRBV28,CASSPIFGGQETQYF,TGTGCCAGCAGCCCGATTTTCGGGGGGCAAGAGACCCAGTACTTC
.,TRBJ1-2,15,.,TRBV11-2,CASSLKRSLNYGYTF,TGTGCCAGCAGCTTAAAGCGGTCATTGAACTATGGCTACACCTTC
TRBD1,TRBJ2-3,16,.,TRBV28,CASSPPGQYTTDTQYF,TGTGCCAGCAGCCCACCGGGACAGTATACCACAGATACGCAGTATTTT
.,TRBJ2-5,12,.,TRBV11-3,CASSSIQETQYF,TGTGCCAGCAGCTCTATCCAAGAGACCCAGTACTTC
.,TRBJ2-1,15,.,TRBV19,CASSIEGGSYNEQFF,TGTGCCAGTAGTATCGAGGGCGGCTCCTACAATGAGCAGTTCTTC
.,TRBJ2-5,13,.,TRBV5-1,CASSPGAAETQYF,TGCGCCAGCAGCCCTGGGGCGGCAGAGACCCAGTACTTC
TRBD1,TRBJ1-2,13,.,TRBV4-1,CASSEGAVYGYTF,TGCGCCAGCAGCGAGGGGGCGGTCTATGGCTACACCTTC
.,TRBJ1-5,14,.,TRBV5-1,CASSLAPGYQPQHF,TGCGCCAGCAGCTTGGCTCCAGGGTATCAGCCCCAGCATTTT
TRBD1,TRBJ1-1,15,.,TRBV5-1,CASRRSGQDDGKAFF,TGCGCCAGCAGGAGGAGTGGACAGGATGATGGGAAAGCTTTCTTT
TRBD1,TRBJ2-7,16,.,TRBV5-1,CASSLGPRDRGYEQYF,TGCGCCAGCAGCTTGGGGCCCCGGGACAGGGGGTACGAGCAGTACTTC
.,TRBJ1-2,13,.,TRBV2,CASSPYRPDGYTF,TGTGCCAGCAGTCCTTACAGGCCTGATGGCTACACCTTC
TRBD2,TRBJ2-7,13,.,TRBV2,CAGGLAGGYEQYF,TGTGCCGGGGGACTAGCGGGAGGCTACGAGCAGTACTTC
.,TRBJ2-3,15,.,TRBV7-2,CASSPYFRDKDTQYF,TGTGCCAGCAGCCCTTACTTCCGGGACAAAGATACGCAGTATTTT
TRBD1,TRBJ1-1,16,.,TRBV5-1,CASSWGAGQMNTEAFF,TGCGCCAGCAGCTGGGGGGCGGGACAGATGAACACTGAAGCTTTCTTT
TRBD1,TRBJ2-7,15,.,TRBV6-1,CASSEEETGGYEQYF,TGTGCCAGCAGTGAAGAGGAGACAGGGGGATACGAGCAGTACTTC
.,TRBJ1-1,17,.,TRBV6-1,CASSEYGPNSFNTEAFF,TGTGCCAGCAGTGAATATGGGCCGAACTCGTTTAACACTGAAGCTTTCTTT
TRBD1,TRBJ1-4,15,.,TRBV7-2,CASSLAGQGNEKLFF,TGTGCCAGCAGCTTAGCGGGACAGGGCAATGAAAAACTGTTTTTT
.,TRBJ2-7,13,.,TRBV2,CASANSGSYEQYF,TGTGCCAGCGCAAATAGCGGATCCTACGAGCAGTACTTC
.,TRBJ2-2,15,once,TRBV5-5,CASSFPPGNTGELFF,TGTGCCAGCAGCTTTCCTCCCGGGAACACCGGGGAGCTGTTTTTT
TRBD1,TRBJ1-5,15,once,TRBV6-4,CASSKTTGGEQPQHF,TGTGCCAGCAGTAAAACTACAGGGGGCGAGCAGCCCCAGCATTTT
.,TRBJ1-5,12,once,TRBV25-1,CASSEAAQPQHF,TGTGCCAGCAGTGAGGCGGCTCAGCCCCAGCATTTT
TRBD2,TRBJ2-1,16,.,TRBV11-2,CASSSSSGAPENEQFF,TGTGCCAGCAGCTCCAGTAGCGGGGCGCCAGAGAATGAGCAGTTCTTC
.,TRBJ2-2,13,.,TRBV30,CAWSVNQAGELFF,TGTGCCTGGAGTGTAAACCAGGCCGGGGAGCTGTTTTTT
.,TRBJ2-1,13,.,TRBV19,CASSLGLHNEQFF,TGTGCCAGTAGTCTAGGACTGCACAATGAGCAGTTCTTC